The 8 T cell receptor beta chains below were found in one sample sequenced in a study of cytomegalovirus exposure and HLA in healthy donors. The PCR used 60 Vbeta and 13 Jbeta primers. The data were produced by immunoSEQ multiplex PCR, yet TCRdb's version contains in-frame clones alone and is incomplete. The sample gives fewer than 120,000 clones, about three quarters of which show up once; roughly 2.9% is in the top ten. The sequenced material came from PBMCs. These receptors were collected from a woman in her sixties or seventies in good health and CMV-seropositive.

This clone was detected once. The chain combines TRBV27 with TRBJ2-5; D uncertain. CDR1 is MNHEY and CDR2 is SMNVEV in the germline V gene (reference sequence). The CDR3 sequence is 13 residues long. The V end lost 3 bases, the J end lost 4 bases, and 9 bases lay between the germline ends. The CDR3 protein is CASSFLPGETQYF. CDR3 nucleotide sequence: TGTGCCAGCAGTTTTTTACCCGGAGAGACCCAGTACTTC.

The CDR3 sequence: CASGTQAGSNGYTF. The CDR3 DNA follows: TGCGCCAGCGGAACCCAGGCAGGGTCGAATGGCTACACCTTC. This chain uses TRBV5-1 with TRBJ1-2, with D possibly being TRBD1 (5 bases). This CDR3 spans 14 amino acids. The germline V gene has CDR1 SGHRS and CDR2 YFSETQ. The V gene lost 7 bases and the J gene lost 6 bases, with 19 bases spanning the gap.

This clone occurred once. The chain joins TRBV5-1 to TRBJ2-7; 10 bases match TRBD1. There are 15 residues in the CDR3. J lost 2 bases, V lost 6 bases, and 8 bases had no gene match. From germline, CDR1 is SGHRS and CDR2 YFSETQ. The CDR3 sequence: CASTDRTGGTYEQYF. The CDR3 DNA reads TGCGCCAGCACCGACCGGACAGGGGGTACCTACGAGCAGTACTTC.

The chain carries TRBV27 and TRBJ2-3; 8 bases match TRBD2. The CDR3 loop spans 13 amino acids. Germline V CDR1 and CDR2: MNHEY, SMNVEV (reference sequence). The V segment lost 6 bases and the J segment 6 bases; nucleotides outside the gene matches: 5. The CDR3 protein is CASSGRAHDTQYF. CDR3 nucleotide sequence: TGTGCCAGCAGCGGGAGGGCCCACGATACGCAGTATTTT.

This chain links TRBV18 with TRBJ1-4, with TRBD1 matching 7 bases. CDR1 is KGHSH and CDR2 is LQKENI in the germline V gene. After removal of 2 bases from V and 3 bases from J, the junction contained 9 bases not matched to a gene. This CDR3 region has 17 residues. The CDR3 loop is CASSPITPGTANEKLFF. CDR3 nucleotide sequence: TGTGCCAGCTCACCAATAACCCCCGGGACAGCTAATGAAAAACTGTTTTTT.

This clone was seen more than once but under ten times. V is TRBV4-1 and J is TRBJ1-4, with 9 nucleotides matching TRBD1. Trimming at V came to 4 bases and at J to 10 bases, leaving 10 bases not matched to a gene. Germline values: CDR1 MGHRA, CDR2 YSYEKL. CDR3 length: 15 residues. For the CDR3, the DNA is TGCGCCAGCAGCCCAGAATCGGGACAGGGAAGAAAACTGTTTTTT. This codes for CASSPESGQGRKLFF.

CDR3 in amino acids: CASSVGGGTSGLPSLNEQFF. The CDR3 nucleotides are TGTGCCAGCAGCGTAGGTGGGGGGACTAGCGGACTCCCGAGCCTCAATGAGCAGTTCTTC. The chain joins TRBV9 to TRBJ2-1, with 11 positions matching TRBD2. Trimming cost V 0 bases and J 6 bases; bases outside gene matches: 17. Germline CDR1 and CDR2: SGDLS and YYNGEE. This CDR3 contains 20 residues.

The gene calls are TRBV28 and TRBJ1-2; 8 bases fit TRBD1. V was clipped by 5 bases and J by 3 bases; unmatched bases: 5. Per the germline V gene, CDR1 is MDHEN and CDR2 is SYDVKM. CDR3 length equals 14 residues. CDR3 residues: CASSARGRDYGYTF. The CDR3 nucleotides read TGTGCCAGCAGTGCCAGGGGGCGAGACTATGGCTACACCTTC.